The clone carrying this TCR beta chain was recorded a few times. Its antigen is undetermined. The entry originates in a study of T cells in Graves' hyperthyroidism and ophthalmopathy. Study-wide background: Peripheral blood was obtained at initial diagnosis, preceding any treatment.

The diagnostic basis comprised clinical symptoms, serum thyroxine and TRAb, thyroid ultrasound and orbital computed tomography. V lost 3 bases to trimming and J lost 3 bases, with 12 bases between them. The germline V gene has CDR1 LNHDA and CDR2 SQIVND (reference sequence). The CDR3 is 14 residues long. Study outcomes and limitations: Model-based prediction identified ophthalmopathy a median about 6 months prior to its onset. The majority of expanded thyroid clonotypes above 0.001 also appeared in blood.

The investigators amplified TCR beta CDR3 regions from RNA transcripts. HTBI primers were employed in a first-round RT-PCR of the TCR CDR3. TCRdb re-called the multiplex PCR reads with MiXCR, one entry per CDR3 protein. The data hold about 560,000 distinct CDR3 sequences, with 11% to 15% observed a single time. The TCR originated in a woman in her thirties or forties with Graves' hyperthyroidism. V gene TRBV19 combines with J gene TRBJ2-7; D not resolved. Material for sequencing was blood. CDR3: CASSIAAEGYEQYF. CDR3 coding DNA: TGTGCCAGTAGTATCGCCGCGGAAGGCTACGAGCAGTACTTC.